This is a list of T cell receptor beta chains from one sample in a study of T cells in Graves' hyperthyroidism and ophthalmopathy. One entry per CDR3 protein, called by TCRdb with MiXCR from the multiplex PCR reads. This sample has fewer than 600,000 distinct CDR3 sequences; around 15% occur once, and the top ten carry around 14%. The sequencing input was blood. These TCRs come from a woman aged 40 to 50 with Graves' hyperthyroidism. The CDR3 runs from the conserved cysteine through the conserved F or W. The D gene is left open where the match is weak. Only part of the rows carry a size: once, few, many, or a class if the clone is expanded.

CDR3 protein,CDR3 DNA,J gene,clone size,V gene,D gene
CASSATSSGAGGEQYF,TGTGCCAGCTCAGCCACATCATCAGGGGCAGGGGGCGAGCAGTACTTC,TRBJ2-7,many,TRBV18,TRBD1
CASSLAGTSRYEQYF,TGTGCCAGCAGCTTAGCCGGGACTAGCCGTTACGAGCAGTACTTC,TRBJ2-7,many,TRBV7-9,TRBD2
CSAGPRTSGVRETQYF,TGCAGTGCTGGCCCGAGGACTAGCGGGGTCCGAGAGACCCAGTACTTC,TRBJ2-5,NA,TRBV20-1,TRBD2
CASSYAGLAGEDTQYF,TGTGCCAGCAGTTACGCGGGACTAGCGGGAGAGGATACGCAGTATTTT,TRBJ2-3,many,TRBV28,TRBD2
CASSLSSGAYNEQFF,TGTGCCAGCAGCTTATCTAGCGGGGCTTACAATGAGCAGTTCTTC,TRBJ2-1,many,TRBV7-2,TRBD2
CASSQDPGTADTQYF,TGTGCCAGCAGCCAAGATCCAGGGACTGCAGATACGCAGTATTTT,TRBJ2-3,many,TRBV3-1,NA
CASRSLLSTTPYNEQFF,TGTGCCAGCAGATCGCTACTAAGCACCACCCCCTACAATGAGCAGTTCTTC,TRBJ2-1,many,TRBV7-6,NA
CASSLTDYSNQPQHF,TGTGCCAGCAGCTTAACGGACTATAGCAATCAGCCCCAGCATTTT,TRBJ1-5,few,TRBV7-8,NA
CASSTGQGNEQYF,TGTGCCAGCAGCACCGGACAGGGGAACGAGCAGTACTTC,TRBJ2-7,many,TRBV12-3/TRBV12-4,TRBD1
CASSPSPGQGNYGYTF,TGTGCCAGCAGCCCCAGCCCGGGACAGGGTAACTATGGCTACACCTTC,TRBJ1-2,many,TRBV28,TRBD1
CASSESLDSMNTGELFF,TGCGCCAGCAGTGAGTCTCTCGACTCCATGAACACCGGGGAGCTGTTTTTT,TRBJ2-2,few,TRBV10-1,NA
CASSLYGGKGYEQYF,TGTGCCAGCAGTTTATACGGGGGGAAAGGCTACGAGCAGTACTTC,TRBJ2-7,many,TRBV28,TRBD2
CASSQGIIQANTGELFF,TGCGCCAGCAGCCAAGGTATAATTCAGGCGAACACCGGGGAGCTGTTTTTT,TRBJ2-2,many,TRBV4-1,NA
CASSYASGSYEQYF,TGTGCCAGCAGCTACGCATCAGGTTCCTACGAGCAGTACTTC,TRBJ2-7,many,TRBV7-2,NA
CSAGDGGRVSDEQYF,TGCAGTGCTGGAGATGGGGGGCGAGTAAGTGACGAGCAGTACTTC,TRBJ2-7,many,TRBV20-1,NA